This TCR beta chain was sequenced during a study of blood T cell repertoires in COVID-19 (dated by TCRdb to between 2020 and 2021). Study-wide context: The collaborator samples originated in the United States, Italy and Spain and spanned the acute and convalescent phases of COVID-19. Samples were obtained from the ongoing ImmuneRACE study (first 160 participants) and from approximately 1,200 subjects provided by 6 global collaborators. The repertoires were made available in a free public database intended to serve as a resource for research on the immune response to SARS-CoV-2. Subjects who had been exposed to COVID-19, were actively infected with it, or had recovered from it provided the deeply sampled blood TCRbeta repertoires that made up the dataset. Where available, HLA class I and class II types were taken from metadata supplied by the sample provider and were not determined by assay-based typing. The sample metadata nearly always contained a de-identified subject ID, COVID-19 status, age in years and sex. The material from the prospective study consisted of cDNA or gDNA derived from T cells, B-cell-depleted T cells, or PBMCs.

The CDR3 holds 11 amino acids from the cysteine to the phenylalanine. The entry retains the CDR3 DNA only, 33 bases that are in frame from base 1. V lost 4 bases and J lost 4 bases; the stretch between them is 5 bases long. CDR1 and CDR2, per the germline V gene, are SGHTS and YDEGEE. Each collaborating institution followed its own protocols to collect whole blood in K2EDTA tubes. For TCRbeta analysis, collaborators shipped samples as frozen whole blood, isolated PBMCs, or DNA extracted from either of those sample types. The immunoSEQ Assay, a bias-controlled multiplex PCR, was used to amplify TCRbeta CDR3 regions from genomic DNA. As for the original processing: The number of nucleated cells in each sample was estimated by amplification of reference gene primers within the assay. To quantify the absolute abundance of each unique TCRbeta CDR3 rearrangement, sequence reads were collapsed and filtered. For each sample, productive Simpson clonality was calculated by taking the square root of Simpson's diversity index across productive rearrangements. The table comes from immuneACCESS by way of TCRdb, which keeps in-frame sequences with V and J called. Part of the clones is missing from these tables; in studies checked, under half for an unresolved V gene and the rest for unknown reasons. V and J calls and clone size are copied from that table; D and trimming were computed from the DNA. The sample table shows a few hundred thousand clones, and roughly 80% are seen once. Of the sample, less than 4% falls within the top ten clones.

On the study overall, not on this receptor specifically: The quantity of clinical and demographic metadata differed by source and by participant and was supplied without curation.

In its sample, this clone was seen once. Its target antigen remains unknown. No qualities accompany the bases; no much larger clone lies one base away. This receptor was obtained from a woman younger than 30 with acute or convalescent COVID-19. The specimen sequenced was peripheral blood. The rearranged chain carries TRBV5-8 and TRBJ1-1; there is no confident call for the D gene. The CDR3 reads as follows: CASSRGTEAFF. The DNA sequence follows: TGTGCCAGCAGCCGGGGCACTGAAGCTTTCTTT. With the portions outside the CDR3 filled from the reference TRBV5-8 and TRBJ1-1 genes, the complete variable region becomes EAGVTQSPTHLIKTRGQQATLRCSPISGHTSVYWYQQALGLGLQFLLWYDEGEERNRGNFPPRFSGRQFPNYSSELNVNALELEDSALYLCASSRGTEAFFGQGTRLTVV.